This T cell receptor (beta chain) originates from a study of radiation and T cells in renal cell carcinoma. Background on the study: Nephrectomy followed 15 Gy stereotactic body radiation by 4 weeks.

Remarks on this clone: No antigen is known for it.

CDR1 and CDR2 (germline): GTSNPN, SVGIG (reference sequence). V was clipped by 0 bases and J by 1 base, with 11 bases between them. The CDR3 loop spans 15 amino acids. Noted time point: blood 2 weeks post-SBRT. Sample treatment: 15 Gy SBRT to primary tumor, nephrectomy 4 weeks later. Only in-frame clones appear in the TCRdb table, and some are missing; sequencing was by immunoSEQ multiplex PCR. The sample holds 100,000 to 150,000 clones; 88% are singletons and the top ten take 5.8%. Study results and limitations: Top tumor clonotypes rose in blood 2 weeks post-radiation, then contracted.

This chain connects TRBV30 to TRBJ2-3; D ambiguous. This material consisted of blood, taken from a patient whose treatment included radiotherapy and nephrectomy. The TCR sequence derives from a woman aged 70-85 years with renal cell carcinoma. CDR3 nucleotide sequence: TGTGCCTGGAGTGTAAAGGGCATCCGCACAGATACGCAGTATTTT. Its translation is CAWSVKGIRTDTQYF. Drawing the rest from reference TRBV30 and TRBJ2-3, the complete variable domain is SQTIHQWPATLVQPVGSPLSLECTVEGTSNPNLYWYRQAAGRGLQLLFYSVGIGQISSEVPQNLSASRPQDRQFILSSKKLLLSDSGFYLCAWSVKGIRTDTQYFGPGTRLTVL.